This T cell receptor (beta chain) was documented in a study of OX40 agonist ivuxolimab in advanced cancers. Context from the whole study: Ivuxolimab was a fully human IgG2 agonistic monoclonal antibody targeting the costimulatory receptor OX40 (CD134). The purpose of peripheral TCRbeta sequencing was to test whether ivuxolimab changed TCR sequence diversity and led to clonal T-cell expansion. Partial responses occurred in three dose-escalation patients: two with cutaneous melanoma and one with hepatocellular carcinoma. A male proportion of 82.7% and a mean age of about 60 years, ranging from 23 to 79, were recorded for the dose-escalation cohort. Intravenous ivuxolimab was administered to patients every 2 weeks at six dose levels: 0.01, 0.1, 0.3, 1.5, 3 and 10 mg/kg. Of the roughly 52 patients in dose escalation, around 19 had hepatocellular carcinoma, approximately 15 had melanoma, 9 had renal cell carcinoma and 9 had head and neck cancer. The paper covers the monotherapy dose-escalation part of the phase I ivuxolimab trial, which included N ≈ 50 patients. Prior anti-PD-1, anti-PD-L1 or anti-CTLA-4 therapy was permitted, and approximately 41% of dose-escalation patients had received checkpoint inhibitors.

CDR1 and CDR2 are read off the germline V gene (reference sequence) as LNHDA and SQIVND. Its CDR3 holds 12 amino acids, cysteine through phenylalanine. Just CDR3 DNA is preserved here, 36 bases in frame from base 1. Study-wide conclusions, independent of this receptor: Low levels of normalized T-cell clonal expansion were also seen in some nonresponding patients. Which antigens the clonally expanded peripheral T cells were specific for was not determined. In the 0.1-3.0 mg/kg groups, partial responders had among the lowest normalized peripheral clonal expansion, particularly in CD8+ T cells. At doses of 0.1 to 3.0 mg/kg, clonal expansion of both CD4+ and CD8+ blood T cells was observed from baseline to week 6. On average, CD8+ T cells showed more expanded clones than CD4+ T cells after ivuxolimab.

Turning to this clone: Which antigen it targets is not known. No base quality information exists; no much larger clone differs at one position.

Patients with a history of autoimmune disease or receiving systemic immunosuppression were excluded from the trial. Peripheral blood for TCR sequencing was collected from all dose cohorts at baseline, on cycle 4 day 1, and on cycle 7 day 1. The samples were drawn from a first-in-human, open-label, multicenter phase I dose-escalation trial of ivuxolimab. Adults with locally advanced or metastatic melanoma, renal cell, hepatocellular, or head and neck squamous cell carcinoma were enrolled in the trial. Before TCR sequencing, CD4+ T cells and CD8+ T cells from peripheral blood were sorted into separate populations. Genomic DNA was isolated from the sorted cells so that the TCRbeta CDR3 region could be sequenced. The immunoSEQ Assay was used to sequence the TCRbeta CDR3 regions. The table comes from immuneACCESS by way of TCRdb, which keeps in-frame sequences with V and J called. Part of the clones is missing from these tables; in studies checked, under half for an unresolved V gene and the rest for unknown reasons. The sample profile shows around 11,000 clones; around 80% of them were found once. The ten biggest clones cover around 15% of the sample.

Recombination connected TRBV19 to TRBJ1-6; TRBD1 fits 7 bases in the junction. This TCR was recovered from an adult with an advanced solid tumor such as melanoma, head and neck, liver or kidney cancer. Specimen: CD4+ or CD8+ T cells sorted from blood, collected in a trial of the OX40 agonist ivuxolimab. The CDR3 protein: CRGGGRRSPLHF. The DNA is as follows: TGTAGAGGAGGGGGCAGGAGGTCACCCCTCCACTTT.